The rows below give T cell receptor beta chains drawn from one sample of a study of control samples from healthy donors and cancer patients. Generated by immunoSEQ multiplex PCR, the TCRdb table keeps only in-frame clones and is missing some. The sample contains tens of thousands of clones, roughly 90% of which appear only once. The sample taken for sequencing was PBMCs. The receptors were sampled from a man aged 60-69 years with colorectal cancer. Both conserved end residues are part of each CDR3. The D gene is left open where the match is weak. Expanded clones get a size class; other rows say once, few or many, or leave the size out.

v_call: TRBV2
d_call: TRBD1
clone_size: -
j_call: TRBJ1-5
cdr3_aa: CASSENRGGPGPQHF
cdr3_nt: TGTGCCAGCAGTGAGAACAGGGGGGGGCCAGGGCCCCAGCATTTT

v_call: TRBV18
d_call: -
clone_size: -
j_call: TRBJ1-3
cdr3_aa: CASSPGRRISGNTIYF
cdr3_nt: TGTGCCAGCTCACCGGGCCGACGGATCTCTGGAAACACCATATATTTT

v_call: TRBV10-3
d_call: -
clone_size: -
j_call: TRBJ1-2
cdr3_aa: CAIRETGVANYGYTF
cdr3_nt: TGTGCCATCAGGGAGACAGGTGTAGCTAACTATGGCTACACCTTC

v_call: TRBV3-1/TRBV3-2
d_call: -
clone_size: -
j_call: TRBJ1-2
cdr3_aa: CASSQEGRVAYGYTF
cdr3_nt: TGTGCCAGCAGCCAAGAGGGCAGGGTGGCGTATGGCTACACCTTC

v_call: TRBV5-5
d_call: TRBD1
clone_size: -
j_call: TRBJ2-2
cdr3_aa: CASSYRGFTGELFF
cdr3_nt: TGTGCCAGCAGCTACAGGGGGTTTACCGGGGAGCTGTTTTTT

v_call: TRBV6-5
d_call: TRBD1
clone_size: few
j_call: TRBJ2-6
cdr3_aa: CASAGQDSGANVLTF
cdr3_nt: TGTGCCAGCGCTGGACAGGACTCTGGGGCCAACGTCCTGACTTTC

v_call: TRBV3-1/TRBV3-2
d_call: -
clone_size: -
j_call: TRBJ2-2
cdr3_aa: CASSQELIRAPGELFF
cdr3_nt: TGTGCCAGCAGCCAAGAGTTAATTAGGGCTCCCGGGGAGCTGTTTTTT

v_call: TRBV19
d_call: TRBD1
clone_size: -
j_call: TRBJ1-4
cdr3_aa: CASRETGGGEKLFF
cdr3_nt: TGTGCCAGTAGAGAGACAGGGGGCGGTGAAAAACTGTTTTTT

v_call: TRBV5-1
d_call: -
clone_size: -
j_call: TRBJ2-5
cdr3_aa: CASSTPRGSGVGTQYF
cdr3_nt: TGCGCCAGCAGCACCCCGAGAGGGTCAGGGGTAGGAACCCAGTACTTC

v_call: TRBV28
d_call: -
clone_size: once
j_call: TRBJ2-3
cdr3_aa: CASGRVADTQYF
cdr3_nt: TGTGCCAGCGGTCGAGTTGCAGATACGCAGTATTTT

v_call: TRBV7-9
d_call: -
clone_size: -
j_call: TRBJ2-7
cdr3_aa: CASRDSLSYEQYF
cdr3_nt: TGTGCCAGCAGGGACAGTCTCTCCTACGAGCAGTACTTC

v_call: TRBV4-1
d_call: TRBD1
clone_size: -
j_call: TRBJ2-7
cdr3_aa: CASSQRATGDGEQYF
cdr3_nt: TGCGCCAGCAGCCAGAGGGCGACAGGGGATGGCGAGCAGTACTTC

v_call: TRBV5-1
d_call: TRBD1
clone_size: -
j_call: TRBJ1-4
cdr3_aa: CASSFDRASNEKLFF
cdr3_nt: TGCGCCAGCAGCTTTGACAGGGCCTCGAATGAAAAACTGTTTTTT

v_call: TRBV5-6
d_call: -
clone_size: -
j_call: TRBJ2-4
cdr3_aa: CASSSVAKNIQYF
cdr3_nt: TGTGCCAGCAGCTCAGTAGCCAAAAACATTCAGTACTTC

v_call: TRBV28
d_call: -
clone_size: once
j_call: TRBJ1-3
cdr3_aa: CASSLTDRASGNTIYF
cdr3_nt: TGTGCCAGCAGTTTAACTGACAGAGCCTCTGGAAACACCATATATTTT